The clone carrying this T cell receptor beta chain is judged medium-sized. Libraries were prepared by immunoSEQ multiplex PCR; TCRdb keeps only in-frame clonotypes and omits some of them. Of about 47,000 clones in the sample, roughly 79% were seen once. CDR1 and CDR2 (germline): MNHEY, SVGEGT. J was trimmed by 3 bases and V by 3 bases; bases with no gene match: 6. This CDR3 has 15 amino acids. These data come from a study of T cells in tumors after PD-1 blockade. Study-wide background: Excluded were patients with checkpoint blockade, immunosuppressants, or radiotherapy or other anti-cancer therapy within 4 weeks. Treatment was either pembrolizumab 200 mg every 3 weeks or cemiplimab 350 mg every 2 weeks. Blood samples averaged around 120,000 templates (range about 22,000-280,000) and some 35,000 unique clonotypes.

The receptor comes from a human donor with basal cell carcinoma. The V and J genes are TRBV6-2 or TRBV6-3 and TRBJ2-7; 9 bases map to TRBD2. Sequencing used PBMCs, obtained before anti-PD-1 treatment. CDR3 DNA sequence: TGTGCCAGCAGTTATTGGCGGGAGGGAATCTACGAGCAGTACTTC. It is translated as CASSYWREGIYEQYF.